These 12 T cell receptor beta chains were sequenced from one sample in a study of neurological immune-mediated disorders. TCRdb re-analysed the 5' RACE reads in MiXCR, keeping a single row per CDR3 protein. The table has over 40,000 distinct CDR3 sequences, about 6.3% seen once. Sequenced input: CD4+ T cells from blood. The receptors were gathered from a woman aged 40 to 50 in good health.

This clonotype appeared a few times. CDR3 sequence (DNA): TGCAGTGCTCCAGGACAGGGGAGGATACCCTCCTATAATTCACCCCTCCACTTT. Protein product: CSAPGQGRIPSYNSPLHF. V usage is TRBV20-1 and J usage is TRBJ1-6; 9 bases fit TRBD1. The CDR3 has 18 amino acids. In germline, CDR1 is DFQATT, CDR2 SNEGSKA (reference sequence). Losses at the gene ends were 5 bases for V and 0 bases for J; bases not matched to a gene: 11.

This clonotype was seen at least ten times. The chain uses TRBV5-5 and TRBJ2-3; D not certain. Germline-derived CDR1 and CDR2 are SGHKS and YYEKEE (reference sequence). This CDR3 spans 15 amino acids. V dropped 2 bases and J dropped 0 bases, with 10 bases sitting between them. CDR3 nucleotide sequence: TGTGCCAGCAGCTTTTCGCCTAAAAGCACAGATACGCAGTATTTT. Its protein is CASSFSPKSTDTQYF.

There are many counts of this clonotype. This chain uses TRBV29-1 with TRBJ2-7, with 9 bases matching TRBD1. This CDR3 is 14 amino acids long. Germline trimming cut 6 bases from V and 0 bases from J; bases unmatched to any gene: 6. Germline CDR1 reads SQVTM; CDR2 reads ANQGSEA. The CDR3 DNA follows: TGCAGCGTGGCCCAGGACAGGGGCTCCTACGAGCAGTACTTC. Translation gives CSVAQDRGSYEQYF.

This clonotype showed up many times. The chain carries TRBV5-1 and TRBJ1-5, with no clear D. The V end was cut by 2 bases, the J end by 3 bases, with 9 bases between. There are 14 residues in the CDR3. Per germline, CDR1 SGHRS and CDR2 YFSETQ. The CDR3 coding sequence is TGCGCCAGCAGCTTCTACCCTGACAATCAGCCCCAGCATTTT. Amino acids: CASSFYPDNQPQHF.

The sample holds many counts of this clonotype. The chain uses TRBV3-1 and TRBJ2-1; 7 bases map to TRBD2. V was pared by 4 bases and J by 0 bases, with 0 bases of the junction left unmatched. Germline CDR1 LGHDT, CDR2 YNNKEL (reference sequence). CDR3 size: 14 residues. The CDR3 here is CASSRGGSYNEQFF. In DNA form, the CDR3 reads TGTGCCAGCAGCCGGGGGGGCTCCTACAATGAGCAGTTCTTC.

This clonotype showed up many times. The J gene is TRBJ2-7, the V gene TRBV20-1; 8 positions match TRBD2. From germline, CDR1 is DFQATT and CDR2 SNEGSKA (reference sequence). The CDR3 has 13 amino acids. J lost 3 bases, V lost 5 bases, and 6 bases had no gene match. The DNA for the CDR3 is TGCAGTGCTCGAGCGGGAGCTCACTACGAGCAGTACTTC. Translated, it gives CSARAGAHYEQYF.

This clonotype came up many times. The V call is TRBV19, the J call TRBJ1-6; 8 bases match TRBD1. V shed 7 bases and J 8 bases; nucleotides not matched to a gene: 7. Germline loops: CDR1 LNHDA, CDR2 SQIVND (reference sequence). The CDR3 has 14 amino acids. DNA for the CDR3: TGTGCCAGTACCCGACAGGGGCTGGATTCACCCCTCCACTTT. Translating gives CASTRQGLDSPLHF.

The chain couples TRBV3-1 to TRBJ2-1; D is uncertain. V was shortened by 0 bases and J by 0 bases, with 12 bases between the two germline ends. The V gene's germline CDR1 is LGHDT and CDR2 YNNKEL (reference sequence). CDR3 size: 17 residues. CDR3 sequence: CASSQDVGVSSYNEQFF. CDR3 DNA sequence: TGTGCCAGCAGCCAAGATGTTGGGGTTAGCTCCTACAATGAGCAGTTCTTC.

This clonotype has ten or more counts. This chain uses TRBV20-1 with TRBJ1-1; TRBD1 might be the D (6 bases). Germline-derived CDR1 and CDR2 are DFQATT and SNEGSKA (reference sequence). The CDR3 consists of 12 residues. V lost 7 bases, J lost 11 bases, and 20 bases lay in between. The CDR3 reads CSVNSYRDGAFF. DNA of the CDR3: TGCAGTGTCAATTCTTACAGGGACGGGGCTTTCTTT.

This clonotype was detected many times. CDR3 DNA: TGTGCCAGCAGTTTAGACCGGGTACAAGAGACCCAGTACTTC. As protein: CASSLDRVQETQYF. V is TRBV12-3 or TRBV12-4 and J is TRBJ2-5; no firm D call. Trimming removed 1 base at V and 2 bases at J, with 8 bases between. The CDR3 sequence is 14 residues long.

This clonotype was detected many times. This rearrangement joins TRBV5-1 to TRBJ2-7; the D gene is possibly TRBD2 (6 bases). This CDR3 is 17 amino acids long. V gave up 0 bases and J gave up 0 bases, with 16 bases separating them. Looked up from germline, CDR1 is SGHRS and CDR2 is YFSETQ. The CDR3 bases are TGCGCCAGCAGCTTGGGATTGGCGAGGGGAGGCTCCTACGAGCAGTACTTC. Its protein is CASSLGLARGGSYEQYF.

This clonotype was seen ten or more times. The V and J genes are TRBV28 and TRBJ1-5; D uncertain. CDR3 size: 13 residues. V lost 6 bases and J lost 5, with 11 bases in between. Germline V gene sequence: CDR1 MDHEN, CDR2 SYDVKM. CDR3 sequence reads: CASRRPLDQPQHF. The CDR3 nucleotides read TGTGCCAGCAGGAGACCTCTCGATCAGCCCCAGCATTTT.